These T cell receptor beta chains were read from a single sample in a study of CD4 T cells in relation to SARS-CoV-2 and coronaviruses. No antigens are known for them. Method: immunoSEQ multiplex PCR; TCRdb's copy keeps in-frame clones and lacks some. The repertoire holds 20,000 to 25,000 clones, with 60% to 85% as singletons. The sample was CD4+ T cells from PBMCs, cultured in vitro. The receptors derive from a human donor in good health. Each CDR3 is given with its conserved first and last residue. The order of the fields is clone size, D gene, J gene, V gene, CDR3 DNA, CDR3 protein. D genes are given only for firm matches. Clone size is stated in some rows and not others, as once, few, many or a class when expanded.

size: NA; D: TRBD1; J: TRBJ1-4; V: TRBV19; DNA: TGTGCCAGTAGTATGGGCCCAGGGGGCGGGGAAAAACTGTTTTTT; CDR3: CASSMGPGGGEKLFF
size: once; D: NA; J: TRBJ2-5; V: TRBV5-1; DNA: TGCGCCAGCAGCTTGGGTTGGGAGACCCAGTACTTC; CDR3: CASSLGWETQYF
size: NA; D: NA; J: TRBJ1-2; V: TRBV7-3; DNA: TGTGCCAGCAGCTTAGGCGGGGGCAGCTATGGCTACACCTTC; CDR3: CASSLGGGSYGYTF
size: NA; D: TRBD2; J: TRBJ2-7; V: TRBV5-4; DNA: TGTGCCAGCAGCTCCACATTACTAGCGGGGAAGGGCGAGCAGTACTTC; CDR3: CASSSTLLAGKGEQYF
size: NA; D: TRBD1; J: TRBJ2-7; V: TRBV5-5; DNA: TGTGCCAGCACCCCCACAGGGGGTTTGAACGAGCAGTACTTC; CDR3: CASTPTGGLNEQYF
size: once; D: NA; J: TRBJ2-2; V: TRBV5-1; DNA: TGCGCCAGCAGCTCATTATTGGGTCGGGGGCTCGGCACCGGGGAGCTGTTTTTT; CDR3: CASSSLLGRGLGTGELFF
size: NA; D: NA; J: TRBJ2-4; V: TRBV18; DNA: TGTGCCAGCTCACCATGGCCCAGGGGCAAAAACATTCAGTACTTC; CDR3: CASSPWPRGKNIQYF
size: NA; D: NA; J: TRBJ1-6; V: TRBV4-1; DNA: TGCGCCAGCAGCCCAACAACAGGGATCACCTATAATTCACCCCTCCACTTT; CDR3: CASSPTTGITYNSPLHF
size: NA; D: NA; J: TRBJ2-7; V: TRBV21-1; DNA: TGTGCCAGCAGCACTACCGGGCCGCCCAGCAACGAGCAGTACTTC; CDR3: CASSTTGPPSNEQYF
size: NA; D: NA; J: TRBJ2-1; V: TRBV13; DNA: TGTGCCAGCAGCCGACAGCCCCTTTACAATGAGCAGTTCTTC; CDR3: CASSRQPLYNEQFF
size: NA; D: NA; J: TRBJ1-4; V: TRBV5-1; DNA: TGCGCCAGCAGCTTGGGCTCCCTTAATAATGAAAAACTGTTTTTT; CDR3: CASSLGSLNNEKLFF
size: NA; D: NA; J: TRBJ1-1; V: TRBV18; DNA: TGTGCCAGCTCACCCCGTTCAGGGGACACTGAAGCTTTCTTT; CDR3: CASSPRSGDTEAFF
size: NA; D: TRBD1; J: TRBJ1-2; V: TRBV15; DNA: TGTGCCACCAGCGGGGACAGCTATGGCTACACCTTC; CDR3: CATSGDSYGYTF
size: NA; D: NA; J: TRBJ2-7; V: TRBV7-3; DNA: TGTGCCAGCAGCTTGGGGAGGCACTCGGGGGACGAGCAGTACTTC; CDR3: CASSLGRHSGDEQYF
size: NA; D: TRBD1; J: TRBJ1-1; V: TRBV24-1; DNA: TGTGCCACCAGTGATCCCGACAGGGGTGAAGCTTTCTTT; CDR3: CATSDPDRGEAFF
size: few; D: NA; J: TRBJ2-7; V: TRBV7-9; DNA: TGTGCCAGCAGCTTGGTAGGCGAGCAGTACTTC; CDR3: CASSLVGEQYF
size: NA; D: NA; J: TRBJ1-2; V: TRBV20-1; DNA: TGCAGTGCTACGCTGGGCTATGGCTACACCTTC; CDR3: CSATLGYGYTF
size: NA; D: NA; J: TRBJ1-4; V: TRBV6-6; DNA: TGTGCCAGCAGGGACCACTCAGGGACCAATGAAAAACTGTTTTTT; CDR3: CASRDHSGTNEKLFF
size: NA; D: NA; J: TRBJ1-1; V: TRBV5-8; DNA: TGTGCCAGCAGCCGCGGACTGCTGAACACTGAAGCTTTCTTT; CDR3: CASSRGLLNTEAFF
size: NA; D: TRBD2; J: TRBJ2-1; V: TRBV19; DNA: TGTGCCAGTAGTACACCGGGACTAGCGGGAGGGGGCTACAATGAGCAGTTCTTC; CDR3: CASSTPGLAGGGYNEQFF
size: few; D: TRBD1; J: TRBJ1-1; V: TRBV5-1; DNA: TGCGCCAGCAGCTTAACAGGGGGCCCGGGAGAAACTGAAGCTTTCTTT; CDR3: CASSLTGGPGETEAFF
size: NA; D: NA; J: TRBJ2-7; V: TRBV20-1; DNA: TGCAGTGCCGGCTTCCGCCACGAGCAGTACTTC; CDR3: CSAGFRHEQYF
size: NA; D: TRBD2; J: TRBJ2-3; V: TRBV27; DNA: TGTGCCAGCAGGGGAACGACTAGCGGGTCTTACACAGATACGCAGTATTTT; CDR3: CASRGTTSGSYTDTQYF
size: NA; D: NA; J: TRBJ1-2; V: TRBV5-4; DNA: TGTGCCAGCAGCTTGGACACAAATACCTATGGCTACACCTTC; CDR3: CASSLDTNTYGYTF
size: NA; D: NA; J: TRBJ1-5; V: TRBV6-1; DNA: TGTGCCAGCAATAACTTTTTGGGGCAGCCCCAGCATTTT; CDR3: CASNNFLGQPQHF
size: NA; D: NA; J: TRBJ2-3; V: TRBV19; DNA: TGTGCCAGTTCCAGAGGGGTAGGGGGCACAGATACGCAGTATTTT; CDR3: CASSRGVGGTDTQYF
size: NA; D: NA; J: TRBJ1-3; V: TRBV18; DNA: TGTGCCAGCTCACCCTCCCATCTGGACTCTGGAAACACCATATATTTT; CDR3: CASSPSHLDSGNTIYF
size: NA; D: NA; J: TRBJ1-3; V: TRBV6-5; DNA: TGTGCCAGCAGTTACTCGAGAAGGGCGGCTGGAAACACCATATATTTT; CDR3: CASSYSRRAAGNTIYF
size: NA; D: NA; J: TRBJ1-1; V: TRBV18; DNA: TGTGCCAGCTCACCCAGGGCAGGGCGCGGCACTGAAGCTTTCTTT; CDR3: CASSPRAGRGTEAFF
size: NA; D: NA; J: TRBJ2-2; V: TRBV20-1; DNA: TGCAGTGCTAGTAGTTTGAGGGGTCAAGTCACCGGGGAGCTGTTTTTT; CDR3: CSASSLRGQVTGELFF
size: once; D: NA; J: TRBJ2-7; V: TRBV6-5; DNA: TGTGCCAGTATCCGGGACGGGACCTACGAGCAGTACTTC; CDR3: CASIRDGTYEQYF
size: NA; D: TRBD1; J: TRBJ1-2; V: TRBV19; DNA: TGTGCCAGTAGTATCGGACAGGGAAACTATGGCTACACCTTC; CDR3: CASSIGQGNYGYTF
size: NA; D: TRBD1; J: TRBJ1-6; V: TRBV6-2/TRBV6-3; DNA: TGTGCCAGCAGCAACGACAGGGTTGATTCACCCCTCCACTTT; CDR3: CASSNDRVDSPLHF
size: NA; D: NA; J: TRBJ2-2; V: TRBV9; DNA: TGTGCCAGCAGCCCAAGGTTCCCCGGGGAGCTGTTTTTT; CDR3: CASSPRFPGELFF
size: NA; D: TRBD1; J: TRBJ2-7; V: TRBV4-1; DNA: TGCGCCAGCAGCCAAGCGGCAGGGGGCCTCTACGAGCAGTACTTC; CDR3: CASSQAAGGLYEQYF